Listed here are 23 T cell receptor beta chains from one sample, sequenced in a study of regulatory T cells in long-lasting Graves disease. The time point was: persistent/refractory GD, antithyroid drugs over 5 years with positive TRAb. Construction of the TCR library relied on RNA isolated from PBMCs. With iRepertoire HTBI primers and Arm-PCR of CDR3 regions, TCR beta libraries were built. TCRdb analysed the multiplex PCR reads with MiXCR anew, one entry per CDR3 protein. Of under 350,000 distinct CDR3 sequences in the sample, 22% are singletons; the top ten hold around 50%. Source: peripheral blood mononuclear cells (PBMCs), taken when the disease was refractory, from a patient treated with antithyroid drugs. The receptors shown here come from a female donor with Graves disease.

Many counts were recorded for this clonotype. DNA of the CDR3: TGCAGTGCTAGAGACACAACTAATGAAAAACTGTTTTTT. It codes for CSARDTTNEKLFF. The V gene is TRBV20-1, the J gene TRBJ1-4; D remains ambiguous. The V end lost 0 bases, the J end lost 0 bases, and 2 bases lay between the germline ends. The CDR3 covers 13 residues. Germline V gene data show CDR1 as DFQATT and CDR2 as SNEGSKA (reference sequence).

On this clonotype: A much larger clone lies a single base off, so this may be a read error. The rearrangement links TRBV7-2 to TRBJ2-5, with 9 bases identical to TRBD2. CDR3 size: 17 residues. In germline, CDR1 is SGHTA, CDR2 FQGNSA. V was clipped by 0 bases and J by 11 bases; unmatched bases: 16. The CDR3 protein is CASSLAFGGRAYNEQYF. CDR3 bases: TGTGCCAGCAGCTTAGCGTTTGGCGGGAGGGCCTACAATGAGCAGTACTTC.

This clonotype has a count of ten or more. V is TRBV10-3 and J is TRBJ2-6; D unclear. The CDR3 length is 12 residues. Germline CDR1 reads ENHRY; CDR2 reads SYGVKD. Deletions cut 10 bases from V and 0 bases from J, with 4 bases between. In nucleotides, the CDR3 is TGTGCCAGTAACTCTGGGGCCAACGTCCTGACTTTC. Translation gives CASNSGANVLTF.

This clonotype appeared a few times. The chain carries TRBV6-2 or TRBV6-3 and TRBJ2-6; D call uncertain. The germline V gene has CDR1 MNHEY and CDR2 SVGEGT. V lost 2 bases, J lost 1 base, and 15 bases lay in between. The CDR3 sequence is 18 residues long. The CDR3 here is CASSYPFDAESGANVLTF. CDR3 nucleotide sequence: TGTGCCAGCAGTTACCCCTTCGACGCGGAGTCTGGGGCCAACGTCCTGACTTTC.

This clonotype has a count of ten or more. The CDR3 DNA reads as TGCGCCAGCAGTGAGGTGGAGGGGGGAGAGACCCAGTACTTC. Protein product: CASSEVEGGETQYF. The V gene is TRBV10-2, the J gene TRBJ2-5; perhaps D is TRBD1 or TRBD2 (6 bases each). There are 14 residues in the CDR3. Germline CDR1 WSHSY, CDR2 SAAADI. V was shortened by 2 bases and J by 4 bases, with 11 bases between the two germline ends.

With regard to this clonotype: A read error is possible here, since a much larger clone lies one base away. J is TRBJ2-2 and V is TRBV10-3, with a tentative D call TRBD2 (5 bases). The germline V gene encodes CDR1 ENHRY and CDR2 SYGVKD. This CDR3 has 14 residues. Here the CDR3 DNA reads TGTGCCATCAGACAACTTCTAAACACCGGGGAGCTGCTTTTT. This translates into CAIRQLLNTGELLF.

In its sample, this clonotype was seen a few times. The chain carries TRBV10-3 and TRBJ2-1; D perhaps matches TRBD2 (6 bases). Per germline, CDR1 ENHRY and CDR2 SYGVKD. The CDR3 runs to 16 residues. V was trimmed by 10 bases and J by 6 bases, leaving 25 bases between them. CDR3 sequence: CATFGRVRRERNEQFF. CDR3 coding DNA: TGTGCCACCTTTGGTCGGGTTAGGAGGGAACGCAATGAGCAGTTCTTC.

This clonotype was counted only a few times. The chain links TRBV4-1 to TRBJ1-2, with D tentatively TRBD1 (5 bases). Trimming pared 0 bases from V and 6 bases from J, leaving 14 bases between. This CDR3 is 15 amino acids long. Germline CDR1 MGHRA, CDR2 YSYEKL. In DNA form, the CDR3 reads TGCGCCAGCAGCCAAGATATCGGGGGACGCGATGGCTACACCTTC. This gives the protein CASSQDIGGRDGYTF.

This clonotype was seen a handful of times. The gene calls are TRBV7-6 and TRBJ2-7, with TRBD1 identical over 7 bases. CDR1 and CDR2 (germline): SGHVS, FNYEAQ. There are 13 residues in the CDR3. Trimming took 8 bases from V and 0 from J; bases not matched to a gene: 4. The CDR3 spells CASATGDSYEQYF. The CDR3, as DNA: TGTGCCAGCGCTACAGGGGACTCCTACGAGCAGTACTTC.

The chain links TRBV10-3 to TRBJ2-7, with 9 bases identical to TRBD1. CDR3 length: 16 residues. V trimming: 6 bases; J trimming: 6 bases; junction bases outside the gene matches: 15. Germline CDR1 and CDR2: ENHRY and SYGVKD. CDR3 DNA: TGTGCCATCAGCGCCCCAACCGGGACAGGGTCTTCCGAGCAGTACTTC. Translation: CAISAPTGTGSSEQYF.

This clonotype appeared a few times. CDR3 sequence reads: CASSSLGGGLNTGELFF. CDR3 bases: TGTGCCAGCAGCTCTCTCGGGGGGGGGCTAAACACCGGGGAGCTGTTTTTT. The chain recombines TRBV7-3 with TRBJ2-2, with 8 bases lining up with TRBD2. Germline V gene sequence: CDR1 SGHTA, CDR2 FQGTGA. The CDR3 covers 17 residues. Trimming cost V 4 bases and J 2 bases; bases outside gene matches: 9. The full variable domain, with the rest looked up from reference TRBV7-3 and TRBJ2-2, is GAGVSQTPSNKVTEKGKYVELRCDPISGHTALYWYRQSLGQGPEFLIYFQGTGAADDSGLPNDRFFAVRPEGSVSTLKIQRTERGDSAVYLCASSSLGGGLNTGELFFGEGSRLTVL.

This chain connects TRBV5-1 to TRBJ2-2, with TRBD2 identical over 8 bases. J was trimmed by 4 bases and V by 6 bases; bases with no gene match: 11. From germline, CDR1 is SGHRS and CDR2 YFSETQ. The CDR3 runs 16 residues. In nucleotides, the CDR3 is TGCGCCAGCACGTTCACTAGCGGTACTACCACCGGGGAGCTGTTTTTT. This translates into CASTFTSGTTTGELFF.

This clonotype was detected a few times. A much larger clone sits a single nucleotide away, making a read error possible. This rearrangement joins TRBV11-2 to TRBJ1-1, with TRBD1 matching 7 bases. CDR3 size: 14 residues. Losses at the gene ends were 6 bases for V and 1 base for J; bases not matched to a gene: 5. Germline CDR1 SGHAT, CDR2 FQNNGV. The CDR3 DNA sequence: TGTGCCAGCAGGCTTGGGACAGCGAACACTGAAGCTTTCTTT. Protein sequence: CASRLGTANTEAFF.

The genes are TRBV20-1 and TRBJ2-5; D is perhaps TRBD1 (5 bases). The CDR3 has 11 residues. Per germline, CDR1 DFQATT and CDR2 SNEGSKA (reference sequence). The V and J ends lost 3 bases and 7 bases respectively, with 9 bases between them. CDR3 sequence: CSARDIATQYF. CDR3 DNA: TGCAGTGCTAGGGACATCGCGACCCAGTACTTC.

In this sample, this clonotype turned up once. The chain combines TRBV6-2 or TRBV6-3 with TRBJ2-7, with D maybe TRBD1 (5 bases). The CDR3 contains 17 residues. Per the germline V gene, CDR1 is MNHEY and CDR2 is SVGEGT. Trimming took 0 bases from V and 5 from J, leaving 20 bases between them. CDR3 in amino acids: CASSYSPHLQGADEQYF. CDR3 sequence (DNA): TGTGCCAGCAGTTACTCCCCTCATCTTCAGGGTGCAGACGAGCAGTACTTC.

Notes on this clonotype: This may arise from a read error, as a much more abundant clone is one base away. DNA of the CDR3: TGTGCCAGAAGTGTGGGTGGAGGCTACGAGCAGTACTTC. It yields the protein CARSVGGGYEQYF. This chain connects TRBV25-1 to TRBJ2-7, with D possibly matching TRBD2 (5 bases). The CDR3 length is 13 residues. Per the germline V gene, CDR1 is MGHDK and CDR2 is SYGVNS.

The chain has TRBV7-3 and TRBJ2-3, with 9 bases that match TRBD2. Trimming removed 5 bases from V and 10 bases from J; junction bases left unmatched: 4. Germline V gene data show CDR1 as SGHTA and CDR2 as FQGTGA. The CDR3 loop spans 12 amino acids. The CDR3 spells CASSNSGGPQYF. CDR3 nucleotides: TGTGCCAGCAGCAATAGCGGGGGCCCGCAGTATTTT.

There are many counts of this clonotype. The chain is built from TRBV28 and TRBJ2-2; D unclear. Between the trimmed V and J ends, which lost 6 bases and 3 bases, there was a span of 11 bases. Germline CDR1 and CDR2: MDHEN and SYDVKM. The CDR3 covers 14 residues. Written as DNA, the CDR3 is TGTGCCAGCAGCTTAAGTCCCGACACCGGGGAGCTGTTTTTT. It specifies CASSLSPDTGELFF.

This clonotype was seen many times. This sequence joins TRBV28 and TRBJ2-5; no firm D call. Germline loops: CDR1 MDHEN, CDR2 SYDVKM. Trimming pared 7 bases from V and 0 bases from J, leaving 3 bases between. This CDR3 spans 11 amino acids. The CDR3 DNA reads TGTGCCAGCACGGACCAAGAGACCCAGTACTTC. Its protein is CASTDQETQYF.

This clonotype was seen repeatedly, ten times or more. V gene TRBV7-9 combines with J gene TRBJ2-5; no firm D call. The germline V and J ends were trimmed by 5 bases and 7 bases, with 11 bases remaining between them. The CDR3 contains 12 residues. CDR1 and CDR2 from the germline V gene are SEHNR and FQNEAQ (reference sequence). CDR3 nucleotide sequence: TGTGCCAGCAGCAAAAAAACGCTGACCCAGTACTTC. Protein sequence: CASSKKTLTQYF. Drawing the rest from reference TRBV7-9 and TRBJ2-5, the complete variable domain is DTGVSQNPRHKITKRGQNVTFRCDPISEHNRLYWYRQTLGQGPEFLTYFQNEAQLEKSRLLSDRFSAERPKGSFSTLEIQRTEQGDSAMYLCASSKKTLTQYFGPGTRLLVL.

Ten or more counts support this clonotype. V usage is TRBV12-3 or TRBV12-4 and J usage is TRBJ1-4; D is ambiguous. The V and J ends lost 7 bases and 4 bases respectively, with 10 bases between them. The CDR3 contains 13 residues. CDR3 DNA: TGTGCCAGCAAGAGGATGAGTAATGAAAAACTGTTTTTT. Translated, it gives CASKRMSNEKLFF.

This clonotype was picked up a small number of times. This chain uses TRBV19 with TRBJ1-5; 9 positions agree with TRBD1. Germline CDR1 is LNHDA and CDR2 is SQIVND (reference sequence). J was trimmed by 1 base and V by 8 bases; bases with no gene match: 6. The CDR3 extends over 15 amino acids. The CDR3 DNA reads as TGTGCCAGTGGGACAGGGTTTGGGAGCAATCAGCCCCAGCATTTT. It specifies CASGTGFGSNQPQHF.

This clonotype was seen a handful of times. V and J are TRBV6-1 and TRBJ1-4; tentatively, D is TRBD1 (6 bases). Germline V gives CDR1 MNHNS, CDR2 SASEGT. This CDR3 region has 16 residues. Trimming removed 6 bases from V and 5 bases from J, with 19 bases in between. The CDR3 protein is CASSLFTGTINEKLFF. In nucleotides, the CDR3 is TGTGCCAGCAGCTTATTTACTGGGACAATAAATGAAAAACTGTTTTTT.